A selection of T cell receptor beta chains follows, all from one sample in a study of CD8+ T cells in alopecia areata. Method: immunoSEQ multiplex PCR; TCRdb's copy keeps in-frame clones and lacks some. This table has 160,000 or so clones, roughly 65% appearing once. Sequences were derived from CD4+ T cells sorted from blood, sampled at week 4, from a patient treated with tofacitinib. The receptors derive from a human donor with alopecia areata. Each CDR3 is given with its conserved first and last residue. The order of the fields is V gene, D gene, J gene, CDR3 length, clone size, CDR3 protein. The D gene is left open where the match is weak. Some rows mark clone size as missing; the rest say once, few, many or name a class of expanded clone.

>TRBV4-3|NA|TRBJ1-2|15|NA
CASSQDPGEVYGYTF
>TRBV2|TRBD1|TRBJ1-6|16|NA
CASRASAGTVNSPLHF
>TRBV30|TRBD1|TRBJ1-6|13|NA
CAWDRGSNSPLHF
>TRBV29-1|NA|TRBJ1-1|13|NA
CSVLGHKRTEAFF
>TRBV29-1|NA|TRBJ2-7|13|few
CSVRTDLSYEQYF
>TRBV30|TRBD1|TRBJ1-2|16|NA
CAWSKPGTGLVYGYTF
>TRBV4-1|TRBD1|TRBJ1-5|15|NA
CASSQEGTANQPQHF
>TRBV2|NA|TRBJ2-6|15|NA
CASRDRWSGANVLTF
>TRBV27|NA|TRBJ1-5|12|NA
CASSFTAQPQHF
>TRBV18|NA|TRBJ2-1|16|NA
CASSPPWTPSYNEQFF
>TRBV20-1|NA|TRBJ2-3|11|NA
CSDRRGDTQYF
>TRBV9|TRBD2|TRBJ2-3|17|few
CASSDRTLAGGTDTQYF
>TRBV30|NA|TRBJ1-5|14|NA
CAWSVRRGAQPQHF
>TRBV5-8|NA|TRBJ2-1|15|NA
CASSPWTTPYNEQFF
>TRBV9|NA|TRBJ1-6|14|few
CASSRQVINSPLHF
>TRBV5-1|NA|TRBJ2-7|15|few
CASSLGPSPANEQYF
>TRBV27|TRBD1|TRBJ1-6|14|NA
CASSRDRGYSPLHF
>TRBV19|NA|TRBJ2-1|14|NA
CASSDSLPHNEQFF
>TRBV5-1|NA|TRBJ2-7|14|NA
CASGTGVSSYEQYF
>TRBV4-2|TRBD2|TRBJ2-2|20|NA
CASSLLLDPAGGSNTGELFF
>TRBV7-8|TRBD1|TRBJ2-7|17|NA
CASSPHIPGQGSYEQYF
>TRBV6-4|NA|TRBJ1-5|13|NA
CASSAGPNRPQHF
>TRBV6-5|NA|TRBJ2-3|15|few
CASSAGLRGTDTQYF
>TRBV6-6|NA|TRBJ1-1|12|NA
CASSYDRSEAFF
>TRBV18|NA|TRBJ2-3|13|NA
CASSPPSTDTQYF
>TRBV27|NA|TRBJ1-6|13|NA
CASSFRGGSPLHF
>TRBV5-1|NA|TRBJ2-2|15|NA
CASSWDTGGTGELFF
>TRBV25-1|TRBD1|TRBJ2-3|14|few
CASSGQGSTDTQYF
>TRBV30|NA|TRBJ2-1|12|NA
CAWALFNNEQFF
>TRBV5-4|TRBD1|TRBJ2-3|15|NA
CASSRGQGESDTQYF
>TRBV6-5|TRBD1|TRBJ1-6|15|once
CASRPTGVRNSPLHF
>TRBV11-2|NA|TRBJ1-5|13|NA
CASGDGPNQPQHF